The 32 T cell receptor beta chains listed next were all sequenced from one sample in a study of T-cell reconstitution after alpha-beta-depleted transplantation in children. The TCRbeta library incorporated unique molecular identifiers. TCRdb called the PCR reads again in MiXCR, with one record for every CDR3 protein. The sample has a few hundred thousand distinct CDR3 sequences, roughly 15% seen once. This specimen was PBMCs, taken from the stem cell graft. These receptors all stem from a human donor who donated a stem cell graft to a child with Fanconi anemia.

This clonotype appeared a few times. The chain combines TRBV12-3 or TRBV12-4 with TRBJ2-6, with unresolved D. The CDR3 covers 18 residues. V dropped 3 bases and J dropped 0 bases, with 15 bases sitting between them. The CDR3 DNA reads as TGTGCCAGCAGTTTTTGGACGGTTGGGCTCTCTGGGGCCAACGTCCTGACTTTC. Translated: CASSFWTVGLSGANVLTF.

This clonotype was found many times. The chain couples TRBV20-1 to TRBJ2-2; 8 bases agree with TRBD2. The CDR3 length is 17 residues. Germline V gene data show CDR1 as DFQATT and CDR2 as SNEGSKA (reference sequence). V lost 8 bases, J lost 0 bases, and 14 bases stayed unmatched. DNA for the CDR3: TGCAGTACCTGGGGGCAGCGGGGGCCCGCGAACACCGGGGAGCTGTTTTTT. It translates to CSTWGQRGPANTGELFF.

The rearrangement joins TRBV7-9 to TRBJ1-1; D is unclear. V shed 5 bases and J shed 2 bases, with 9 bases lying between them. Germline V lookup: CDR1 SEHNR, CDR2 FQNEAQ (reference sequence). CDR3 length: 13 residues. The CDR3 loop is CASSRVANTEAFF. CDR3 sequence (DNA): TGTGCCAGCAGCCGGGTTGCCAACACTGAAGCTTTCTTT.

The rearrangement joins TRBV25-1 to TRBJ1-1, with 9 positions matching TRBD1. The V segment lost 5 bases and the J segment 6 bases; nucleotides outside the gene matches: 13. CDR1 is MGHDK, CDR2 SYGVNS, per germline. This CDR3 contains 16 residues. In DNA, the CDR3 is TGTGCCAGCAGTCCCCCCACGGACAGGGGTTTCCCTGAAGCTTTCTTT. It specifies CASSPPTDRGFPEAFF.

This chain joins TRBV7-2 and TRBJ1-5; D remains unclear. Germline V gene data show CDR1 as SGHTA and CDR2 as FQGNSA. Trimming left V 7 bases short and J 3 bases short, with 13 bases between. The CDR3 has 14 residues. CDR3 region: CASTPGGFNQPQHF. The CDR3 DNA reads TGTGCCAGCACCCCTGGCGGATTCAATCAGCCCCAGCATTTT.

V and J are TRBV5-1 and TRBJ2-7; 7 bases are a match to TRBD1. The CDR3 is made up of 16 amino acids. The V gene's germline CDR1 is SGHRS and CDR2 YFSETQ. The V segment lost 4 bases and the J segment 3 bases; nucleotides outside the gene matches: 13. The CDR3: CASSPTPGQRLYEQYF. The CDR3 DNA follows: TGCGCCAGCAGCCCAACCCCGGGACAGAGACTCTACGAGCAGTACTTC.

This chain uses TRBV5-6 with TRBJ2-1; D possibly corresponds to TRBD2 (6 bases). This CDR3 contains 13 residues. V lost 3 bases and J 9 bases, leaving 13 bases between the germline ends. The V gene's germline CDR1 is SGHDT and CDR2 YYEEEE. CDR3 protein: CASSSGTAGEQFF. The CDR3 nucleotides are TGTGCCAGCAGCTCGGGGACTGCGGGTGAGCAGTTCTTC.

In this sample, this clonotype turned up many times. V is TRBV20-1 and J is TRBJ2-1; D is unclear. The germline V gene has CDR1 DFQATT and CDR2 SNEGSKA (reference sequence). CDR3 length: 11 amino acids. Trimming cost V 7 bases and J 5 bases, with 9 bases left between them. The CDR3 DNA sequence: TGCAGTGTTATGCGTAACAATGAGCAGTTCTTC. This sequence encodes CSVMRNNEQFF.

The gene calls are TRBV2 and TRBJ2-5; no clear D. Germline assignment: CDR1 SNHLY and CDR2 FYNNEI. Between the trimmed V and J ends, which lost 7 bases and 2 bases, there was a span of 8 bases. The CDR3 totals 12 residues. The DNA of the CDR3 is TGTGCCAGCACGTATACTCAAGAGACCCAGTACTTC. Translation gives CASTYTQETQYF.

There are many counts of this clonotype. The rearrangement joins TRBV12-3 or TRBV12-4 to TRBJ2-2; D is unresolved. The CDR3 extends over 16 amino acids. Trimming shortened V by 5 bases and J by 0 bases, and 13 bases separated the two germline ends. Here the CDR3 DNA reads TGTGCCAGCAGTCCGGGCCCGCGTACGAACACCGGGGAGCTGTTTTTT. It is translated as CASSPGPRTNTGELFF.

This clonotype was observed a few times. This sequence joins TRBV20-1 and TRBJ2-7; 9 bases fit TRBD1. Per the germline V gene, CDR1 is DFQATT and CDR2 is SNEGSKA (reference sequence). Unmatched junction bases numbered 7, after V lost 7 bases and J lost 3 bases. This CDR3 comprises 13 residues. CDR3 sequence reads: CSVRQGEGYEQYV. The CDR3 region has the DNA TGCAGTGTAAGACAGGGGGAAGGCTACGAGCAGTACGTC.

The CDR3 loop is CASSPSYRGRDTEAFF. CDR3 nucleotides: TGCGCCAGCAGCCCATCCTACAGGGGACGGGACACTGAAGCTTTCTTT. The chain carries TRBV5-1 and TRBJ1-1; 7 bases map to TRBD1. The CDR3 loop spans 16 amino acids. CDR1 is SGHRS and CDR2 is YFSETQ in the germline V gene. V dropped 4 bases and J dropped 3; count of bases not matched to a gene: 12.

The J gene is TRBJ2-3, the V gene TRBV4-1; D remains ambiguous. Germline CDR1 is MGHRA and CDR2 is YSYEKL. CDR3 length: 15 amino acids. Trimming stripped 4 bases from V and 0 bases from J, with 11 bases between. CDR3 coding DNA: TGCGCCAGCAGCCCGACTGATATTAGCACAGATACGCAGTATTTT. Translating gives CASSPTDISTDTQYF.

This clonotype showed up just a few times. This chain uses TRBV6-1 with TRBJ1-5; D remains ambiguous. V lost 3 bases, J lost 2 bases, and 11 bases lay in between. Germline V lookup: CDR1 MNHNS, CDR2 SASEGT. CDR3 length: 15 amino acids. The CDR3 loop reads CASSDFLGGNQPQHF. CDR3 coding DNA: TGTGCCAGCAGTGATTTCCTCGGTGGCAATCAGCCCCAGCATTTT.

Ten or more counts support this clonotype. The rearrangement links TRBV6-2 or TRBV6-3 to TRBJ2-2; D is ambiguous. Germline CDR1 and CDR2: MNHEY and SVGEGT. The CDR3 is 14 residues long. V was clipped by 2 bases and J by 0 bases, with 4 bases between them. The CDR3 nucleotides read TGTGCCAGCAGTTACGAACCGAACACCGGGGAGCTGTTTTTT. It specifies CASSYEPNTGELFF.

This rearrangement joins TRBV10-3 to TRBJ2-3; no definite D call. Deletions cut 4 bases from V and 3 bases from J, with 5 bases between. The germline V gene encodes CDR1 ENHRY and CDR2 SYGVKD. The CDR3 totals 12 residues. The CDR3 loop reads CAISGETDTQYF. CDR3 bases: TGTGCCATCAGTGGGGAAACAGATACGCAGTATTTT.

The chain carries TRBV20-1 and TRBJ2-2, with unresolved D. The V end was cut by 5 bases, the J end by 2 bases, with 6 bases between. Germline V gene sequence: CDR1 DFQATT, CDR2 SNEGSKA (reference sequence). The length of the CDR3 is 12 residues. The CDR3 here is CSAYQNTGELFF. DNA of the CDR3: TGCAGTGCTTACCAAAACACCGGGGAGCTGTTTTTT.

This clonotype was observed a handful of times. The chain is built from TRBV6-5 and TRBJ1-4; 10 bases match TRBD1. This CDR3 is 16 amino acids long. V lost 0 bases and J lost 6; bases outside the gene matches: 4. Germline assignment: CDR1 MNHEY and CDR2 SVGAGI. The DNA of the CDR3 is TGTGCCAGCAGTTACTCAAGTGGGACAGGGGATGAAAAACTGTTTTTT. It specifies CASSYSSGTGDEKLFF.

This clonotype was detected ten times or more. The chain is built from TRBV10-3 and TRBJ1-2; 7 bases are shared with TRBD1. Germline V CDR1 and CDR2: ENHRY, SYGVKD. The CDR3 totals 13 residues. With V trimmed by 7 bases and J by 3 bases, 5 bases remained unmatched. CDR3 sequence reads: CAIKARGDYGYTF. As DNA, the CDR3 is TGTGCCATCAAGGCCAGGGGGGACTATGGCTACACCTTC.

Ten or more counts support this clonotype. The genes are TRBV12-3 or TRBV12-4 and TRBJ1-1; no firm D call. The CDR3 spans 12 residues. Between the trimmed V and J ends, which lost 6 bases and 1 base, there was a span of 6 bases. CDR3 sequence reads: CASSFSNTEAFF. For the CDR3, the DNA is TGTGCCAGCAGCTTCTCGAACACTGAAGCTTTCTTT.

This clonotype occurred a few times. The chain links TRBV25-1 to TRBJ1-1, with D unclear. The CDR3 consists of 13 residues. The germline V gene has CDR1 MGHDK and CDR2 SYGVNS. Trimming removed 4 bases from V and 6 bases from J, with 12 bases in between. CDR3 sequence reads: CASSGTMEAEAFF. The CDR3, as DNA: TGTGCCAGCAGTGGAACAATGGAGGCTGAAGCTTTCTTT.

This clonotype was detected only a few times. The V gene is TRBV25-1, the J gene TRBJ2-7; the match to TRBD1 covers 8 bases. The CDR3 totals 11 residues. V shed 2 bases, J shed 10 bases, and the junction held 1 base outside the gene matches. Germline CDR1 reads MGHDK; CDR2 reads SYGVNS. DNA of the CDR3: TGTGCCAGCAGTGAAGCAGGGGGCCAGTACTTC. Translating it yields CASSEAGGQYF.

This clonotype came up many times. V is TRBV6-6 and J is TRBJ1-4; tentative D call: TRBD1 (5 bases). V lost 0 bases and J 6 bases, leaving 5 bases between the germline ends. CDR1 MNHNY and CDR2 SVGAGI come from the germline V gene (reference sequence). The CDR3 covers 13 residues. The CDR3 sequence is CASSYSTDEKLFF. CDR3 coding DNA: TGTGCCAGCAGTTACTCGACAGATGAAAAACTGTTTTTT.

This chain links TRBV28 with TRBJ1-4; the D is unclear. V was cut by 3 bases and J by 4 bases, with 12 bases left in between. Germline V gives CDR1 MDHEN, CDR2 SYDVKM. CDR3 length equals 15 residues. In DNA, the CDR3 is TGTGCCAGCAGTTTTTTGGACGCCGATAATGAAAAACTGTTTTTT. Translation: CASSFLDADNEKLFF.

Comment on this clonotype: Relative to the germline gene, one junction end is altered; a read error may explain this. This chain's CDR3 is CASSREFLFF. The DNA for the CDR3 is TGTGCCAGCAGCCGGGAATTTCTCTTCTTC. The chain carries TRBV3-1 and TRBJ1-2; D gene ambiguous. CDR1 LGHDT and CDR2 YNNKEL come from the germline V gene (reference sequence). The CDR3 is 10 amino acids.

This clonotype was recorded many times. The chain employs TRBV5-1 and TRBJ1-1; tentatively, D is TRBD1 (5 bases). The germline V gene has CDR1 SGHRS and CDR2 YFSETQ. V was shortened by 5 bases and J by 3 bases, with 11 bases between the two germline ends. This CDR3 has 13 amino acids. The CDR3 nucleotides read TGCGCCAGCAGTCCCGGGGACGACACTGAAGCTTTCTTT. It translates to CASSPGDDTEAFF. The full variable domain, with the rest looked up from reference TRBV5-1 and TRBJ1-1, is KAGVTQTPRYLIKTRGQQVTLSCSPISGHRSVSWYQQTPGQGLQFLFEYFSETQRNKGNFPGRFSGRQFSNSRSEMNVSTLELGDSALYLCASSPGDDTEAFFGQGTRLTVV.

This clonotype showed up many times. V and J are TRBV20-1 and TRBJ2-2; D is possibly TRBD1 (6 bases). Germline CDR1 DFQATT, CDR2 SNEGSKA (reference sequence). The CDR3 consists of 13 residues. V dropped 6 bases and J dropped 0 bases, with 8 bases sitting between them. CDR3 in amino acids: CSARGTNTGELFF. CDR3 sequence (DNA): TGCAGTGCCAGGGGTACGAACACCGGGGAGCTGTTTTTT.

J is TRBJ2-1 and V is TRBV20-1, with 8 bases that match TRBD2. The V gene end was trimmed by 0 bases and the J gene end by 0 bases; junction bases not matched to a gene: 10. The germline V gene has CDR1 DFQATT and CDR2 SNEGSKA (reference sequence). The CDR3 sequence is 18 residues long. The CDR3 region is CSARDRSGGLSSYNEQFF. In DNA form, the CDR3 reads TGCAGTGCTAGAGATAGAAGCGGGGGTTTGAGCTCCTACAATGAGCAGTTCTTC.

This clonotype was counted between two and nine times. The J gene is TRBJ1-1, the V gene TRBV28; unclear D gene. V lost 5 bases to trimming and J lost 6 bases, with 19 bases between them. CDR3 length: 15 residues. Germline assignment: CDR1 MDHEN and CDR2 SYDVKM. Here the CDR3 reads CASSIPRWASSEAFF. The CDR3 DNA is TGTGCCAGCAGTATCCCGAGGTGGGCCTCCTCTGAAGCTTTCTTT.

This clonotype has just a few counts. The CDR3 DNA reads as TGTGCCAGCAGCACCACCGACAGGGTTAGAGCAGAGACCCAGTACTTC. This translates into CASSTTDRVRAETQYF. The rearrangement links TRBV28 to TRBJ2-5, with 7 bases lining up with TRBD1. The CDR3 sequence is 16 residues long. V shed 6 bases, J shed 4 bases, and the junction held 14 bases outside the gene matches. The V gene's germline CDR1 is MDHEN and CDR2 SYDVKM.

This clonotype was detected ten times or more. The V gene is TRBV9, the J gene TRBJ2-2; D is perhaps TRBD1 (5 bases). The CDR3 length is 13 residues. The germline V gene has CDR1 SGDLS and CDR2 YYNGEE. V shed 0 bases and J shed 9 bases, with 9 bases lying between them. CDR3 sequence reads: CASSVEGARELFF. The DNA of the CDR3 is TGTGCCAGCAGCGTAGAAGGGGCCAGGGAGCTGTTTTTT.

This clonotype was observed many times. The chain combines TRBV20-1 with TRBJ2-1, with a possible D match to TRBD1 (6 bases). CDR3 length: 15 residues. V was pared by 0 bases and J by 1 base, with 10 bases between. The germline V gene has CDR1 DFQATT and CDR2 SNEGSKA (reference sequence). CDR3 sequence: CSARDEGVSYNEQFF. The DNA for the CDR3 is TGCAGTGCTAGAGATGAGGGGGTATCCTACAATGAGCAGTTCTTC.